The following is a TCR beta chain sequence with its context. This sample is drawn from a study of blood T cell repertoires in COVID-19. Per the germline V gene, CDR1 is SNHLY and CDR2 is FYNNEI. V was clipped by 6 bases and J by 5 bases, with 3 bases between them. This CDR3 is built from 10 residues. Data came from immunoSEQ multiplex PCR; TCRdb stores just in-frame clones and leaves some out. The sample has around 260,000 clones; roughly 88% are singletons. The V call is TRBV2, the J call TRBJ2-3, with D hard to call. The sequencing sample was made of PBMCs or T cells enriched from blood (not recorded which). The receptor was derived from a woman between 25 and 40 years old who had recovered from COVID-19. This CDR3 reads CASSLDTQYF. The CDR3 coding sequence is TGTGCCAGCAGCCTAGATACGCAGTATTTT.